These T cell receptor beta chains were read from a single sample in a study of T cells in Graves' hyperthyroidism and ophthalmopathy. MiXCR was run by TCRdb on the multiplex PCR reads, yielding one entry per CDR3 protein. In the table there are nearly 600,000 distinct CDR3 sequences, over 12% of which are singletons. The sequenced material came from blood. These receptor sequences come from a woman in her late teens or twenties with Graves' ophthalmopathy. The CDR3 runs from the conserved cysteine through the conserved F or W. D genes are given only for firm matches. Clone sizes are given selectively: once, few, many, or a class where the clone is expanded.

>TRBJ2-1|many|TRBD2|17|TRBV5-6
CASSLTSGSTPYNEQFF
TGTGCCAGCAGCTTGACTAGCGGGAGTACACCCTACAATGAGCAGTTCTTC
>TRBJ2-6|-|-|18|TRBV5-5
CASSPRGSTFSGANVLTF
TGTGCCAGCAGCCCGAGAGGGTCGACCTTCTCTGGGGCCAACGTCCTGACTTTC
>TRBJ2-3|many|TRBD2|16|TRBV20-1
CSARTSGRWSTDTQYF
TGCAGTGCTAGAACAAGCGGGAGGTGGAGCACAGATACGCAGTATTTT
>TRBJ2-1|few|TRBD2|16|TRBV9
CASSGSTSPAGNEQFF
TGTGCCAGCAGCGGATCGACTAGCCCCGCCGGGAATGAGCAGTTCTTC
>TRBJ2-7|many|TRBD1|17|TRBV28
CANRGSQERGQGDEQYF
TGTGCCAACAGGGGATCTCAGGAAAGGGGACAGGGAGACGAGCAGTACTTC
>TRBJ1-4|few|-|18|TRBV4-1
CASSQDDTREGPNEKLFF
TGCGCCAGCAGCCAAGATGATACGAGAGAAGGTCCTAATGAAAAACTGTTTTTT
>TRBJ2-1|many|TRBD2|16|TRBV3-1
CASRSGLAETYNEQFF
TGTGCCAGCAGGTCCGGACTAGCGGAAACCTACAATGAGCAGTTCTTC
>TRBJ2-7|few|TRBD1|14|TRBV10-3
CAISDPTGIHEQYF
TGTGCCATCAGTGACCCGACAGGGATCCACGAGCAGTACTTC
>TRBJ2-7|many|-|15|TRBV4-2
CASSQGGRQAYEQYF
TGTGCCAGCAGCCAAGGTGGCAGGCAAGCCTACGAGCAGTACTTC
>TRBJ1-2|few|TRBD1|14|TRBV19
CASTWGQGTYGYTF
TGTGCCAGTACCTGGGGACAGGGGACCTATGGCTACACCTTC
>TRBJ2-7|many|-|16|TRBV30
CAWSGQGGHRDYEQYF
TGTGCCTGGAGTGGCCAGGGAGGCCATAGGGACTACGAGCAGTACTTC
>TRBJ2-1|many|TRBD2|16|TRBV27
CASSSTGTSGYNEQFF
TGTGCCAGCAGTTCCACCGGGACTAGCGGGTACAATGAGCAGTTCTTC
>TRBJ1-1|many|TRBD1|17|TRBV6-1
CASSPGTGLGGQTEAFF
TGTGCCAGCAGCCCTGGGACAGGCCTCGGAGGTCAAACTGAAGCTTTCTTT
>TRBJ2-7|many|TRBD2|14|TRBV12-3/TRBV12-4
CASSLSGVWYEQYF
TGTGCCAGCAGTTTAAGCGGGGTTTGGTACGAGCAGTACTTC
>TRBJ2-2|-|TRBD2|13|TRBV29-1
CSVPRGVGGELFF
TGCAGCGTCCCACGGGGGGTTGGCGGGGAGCTGTTTTTT
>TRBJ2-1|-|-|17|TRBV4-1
CASRNPGTLPGTNEQFF
TGCGCCAGCAGAAACCCCGGTACACTTCCCGGGACGAATGAGCAGTTCTTC
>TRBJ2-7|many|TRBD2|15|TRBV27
CASSLGLAIIYEQYF
TGTGCCAGCAGTTTAGGACTAGCCATAATCTACGAGCAGTACTTC
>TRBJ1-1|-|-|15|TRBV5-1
CASSLDGASVTEAFF
TGCGCCAGCAGCTTGGACGGAGCGTCGGTCACTGAAGCTTTCTTT
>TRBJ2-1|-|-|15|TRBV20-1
CSANAAGTLRGEQFF
TGCAGTGCTAACGCGGCGGGGACACTTCGCGGTGAGCAGTTCTTC
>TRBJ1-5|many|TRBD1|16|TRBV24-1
CATSDPGTGGNQPQHF
TGTGCCACCAGTGACCCGGGGACAGGCGGCAATCAGCCCCAGCATTTT
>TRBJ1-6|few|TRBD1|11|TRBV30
CAWQTGTPLHF
TGTGCCTGGCAGACAGGGACACCCCTCCACTTT
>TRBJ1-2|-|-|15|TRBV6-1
CASSPTGFQNYGYTF
TGTGCCAGCAGCCCGACAGGTTTCCAGAACTATGGCTACACCTTC
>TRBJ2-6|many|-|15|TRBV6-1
CASSENSSGANVLTF
TGTGCCAGCAGTGAAAACAGCTCTGGGGCCAACGTCCTGACTTTC
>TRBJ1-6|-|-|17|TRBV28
CASSRQGLSSYNSPLHF
TGTGCCAGCAGTCGGCAGGGGCTGAGCTCCTATAATTCACCCCTCCACTTT
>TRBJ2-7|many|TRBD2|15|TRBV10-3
CAISGGLAKSYEQYF
TGTGCCATCAGTGGGGGACTAGCGAAGAGTTACGAGCAGTACTTC
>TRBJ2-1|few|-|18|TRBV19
CASSIDRMGSSSYNEQFF
TGTGCCAGTAGTATAGACCGGATGGGAAGTAGCTCCTACAATGAGCAGTTCTTC
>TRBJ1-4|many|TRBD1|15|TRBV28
CASSPAQTGGEKLFF
TGTGCCAGCAGCCCCGCGCAGACAGGGGGCGAAAAACTGTTTTTT
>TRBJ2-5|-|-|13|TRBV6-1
CASMPQAQETQYF
TGTGCCAGCATGCCACAGGCCCAAGAGACCCAGTACTTC
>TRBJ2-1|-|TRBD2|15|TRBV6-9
CASSFGLALYNEQFF
TGTGCCAGCAGTTTCGGACTAGCGCTGTACAATGAGCAGTTCTTC
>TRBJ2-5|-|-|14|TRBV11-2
CASSPDPAPETQYF
TGTGCCAGCAGCCCCGACCCGGCCCCCGAGACCCAGTACTTC
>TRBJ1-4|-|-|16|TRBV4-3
CASSQESVGRLEKLFF
TGCGCCAGCAGCCAAGAGTCAGTAGGGCGCTTGGAAAAACTGTTTTTT
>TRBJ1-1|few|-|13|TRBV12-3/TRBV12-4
CAGSLGGGVGAFF
TGTGCCGGCAGTCTGGGTGGTGGGGTCGGAGCTTTCTTT
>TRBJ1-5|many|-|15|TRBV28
CASTQWRGSNQPQHF
TGTGCCAGCACACAATGGCGGGGCAGCAATCAGCCCCAGCATTTT
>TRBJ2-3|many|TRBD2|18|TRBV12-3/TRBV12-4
CASSPGTSGRGRADTQYF
TGTGCCAGCAGCCCTGGGACTAGCGGGAGAGGTCGGGCAGATACGCAGTATTTT
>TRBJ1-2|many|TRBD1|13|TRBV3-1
CASRRDRADGYTF
TGTGCCAGCAGGAGGGACAGGGCTGATGGCTACACCTTC
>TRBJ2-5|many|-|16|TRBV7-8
CASSWSRRGPQETQYF
TGTGCCAGCAGTTGGAGCCGTCGCGGACCCCAAGAGACCCAGTACTTC
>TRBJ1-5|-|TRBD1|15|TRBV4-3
CASSQSPTGNQPQHF
TGCGCCAGCAGCCAAAGTCCGACAGGGAATCAGCCCCAGCATTTT
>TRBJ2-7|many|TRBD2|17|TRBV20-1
CSARDLKREAHPTTQYF
TGCAGTGCTAGAGATCTGAAGCGGGAGGCCCATCCTACGACGCAGTACTTC
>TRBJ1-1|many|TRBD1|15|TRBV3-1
CASSHDTGGGAEAFF
TGTGCCAGCAGCCACGATACAGGGGGGGGGGCTGAAGCTTTCTTT
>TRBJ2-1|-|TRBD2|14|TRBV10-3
CAISPRGLAAEQFF
TGTGCCATCAGCCCGCGGGGACTAGCAGCTGAGCAGTTCTTC
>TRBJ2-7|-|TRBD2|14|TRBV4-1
CASSQVGGGSEQYF
TGCGCCAGCAGCCAAGTGGGGGGAGGGTCCGAGCAGTACTTC